The entry below describes one TCR beta chain. Its antigen is still unknown. The sample originates from a study of post-analysis software for immune sequencing data. Study in general: Some patients lacked subtype; others had relapsing-remitting, secondary progressive or progressive-relapsing disease. Points from the study as a whole: The normalized Chao1 diversity of multiple sclerosis patients was significantly lower than that of controls. The F measure placed samples prepared in the same batch into strongly shared clusters.

The authors incorporated unique molecular identifiers into the TCR beta cDNA libraries. Starting from approximately 1 to 10 million T cells, the study yielded hundreds of thousands of cDNA molecules. Each CDR3 protein is one row after TCRdb ran MiXCR on the PCR reads. The data contain approximately 250,000 distinct CDR3 sequences, 36% of them seen just once; the ten biggest clones take up 4.5% to 5.5%. The source material was blood. The sequence derives from a girl between 5 and 17 years old with multiple sclerosis.

Here the CDR3 DNA reads TGCAGTGCACTACCCGGGGAGGGCCCCATGTTTAGCACAGATACGCAGTATTTT. The encoded protein is CSALPGEGPMFSTDTQYF. The chain joins TRBV20-1 to TRBJ2-3; 7 bases are shared with TRBD2. The V gene's germline CDR1 is DFQATT and CDR2 SNEGSKA (reference sequence). The ends lost 6 bases at V and 0 bases at J; junction bases unmatched: 18. The CDR3 length is 18 residues.